Sequencing of this T cell receptor (beta chain) was carried out in a study of B cell selection in AIRE deficiency. Regulatory T cells were sorted as CD4+CD25hiCD127low/negative cells. Study-level findings and limits: With only TCRbeta sequenced, 30% to 45% of shared healthy Treg sequences overlapped Tconv.

This clone has only one observation. Its cognate antigen is unknown. The V gene's germline CDR1 is MNHNY and CDR2 SVGAGI (reference sequence). CDR3 size: 14 residues. Trimming cost V 5 bases and J 8 bases; bases outside gene matches: 5. Assay used: immunoSEQ multiplex PCR; TCRdb lists only in-frame clones, some missing. Altogether approximately 22,000 clones are present, 92% being singletons, with the ten largest covering approximately 1.5%. The receptor's source is a human donor in good health. The chain couples TRBV6-6 to TRBJ1-6, with 8 bases lining up with TRBD1. The sequencing input was CD4+CD25+ Tregs sorted from PBMCs. The chain's CDR3 is CASSRTGLDSPLHF. CDR3 bases: TGTGCCAGCAGTCGGACAGGGTTGGATTCACCCCTCCACTTT.